These T cell receptor beta chains were read from a single sample in a study of CD8 T cells in Susac syndrome. Each CDR3 protein is one row after TCRdb ran MiXCR on the immunoSEQ multiplex PCR reads. The sample contains hundreds of thousands of distinct CDR3 sequences, approximately 85% of which appear only once. Sequencing was carried out using CD8+ T cells from PBMCs. Source of these receptors: a human donor with multiple sclerosis. Both conserved end residues are part of each CDR3. The D gene is left open where the match is weak. The size field is filled for only some rows; it gives once, few, many or a size class.

v_call: TRBV6-5; j_call: TRBJ2-7; d_call: -; clone_size: -; cdr3_aa: CASSPTWVGEQYF; cdr3_nt: TGTGCCAGCAGCCCAACGTGGGTAGGGGAGCAGTACTTC
v_call: TRBV7-9; j_call: TRBJ1-5; d_call: -; clone_size: many; cdr3_aa: CASSLGNQPQHF; cdr3_nt: TGTGCCAGCAGCTTGGGCAATCAGCCCCAGCATTTT
v_call: TRBV10-2; j_call: TRBJ2-7; d_call: -; clone_size: -; cdr3_aa: CASSELSLALPNNSDEQYF; cdr3_nt: TGCGCCAGCAGTGAGTTAAGTCTCGCCCTGCCGAACAACTCCGACGAGCAGTACTTC
v_call: TRBV5-1; j_call: TRBJ2-7; d_call: -; clone_size: -; cdr3_aa: CASSSYGGAYEQYF; cdr3_nt: TGCGCCAGCAGCTCGTACGGGGGAGCCTACGAGCAGTACTTC
v_call: TRBV14; j_call: TRBJ2-4; d_call: -; clone_size: -; cdr3_aa: CASSQAGPGIQYF; cdr3_nt: TGTGCCAGCAGCCAAGCGGGTCCAGGCATTCAGTACTTC
v_call: TRBV27; j_call: TRBJ2-3; d_call: -; clone_size: -; cdr3_aa: CASSYGVRDTQYF; cdr3_nt: TGTGCCAGCAGTTATGGCGTTCGGGATACGCAGTATTTT
v_call: TRBV5-1; j_call: TRBJ2-2; d_call: -; clone_size: once; cdr3_aa: CASSLGPGETGELFF; cdr3_nt: TGCGCCAGCAGCTTGGGCCCGGGGGAAACCGGGGAGCTGTTTTTT
v_call: TRBV7-9; j_call: TRBJ1-4; d_call: -; clone_size: -; cdr3_aa: CASSLAATGGSNEKLFF; cdr3_nt: TGTGCCAGCAGCTTAGCAGCAACGGGGGGCTCTAATGAAAAACTGTTTTTT
v_call: TRBV28; j_call: TRBJ2-2; d_call: -; clone_size: -; cdr3_aa: CASTLRAGRANTGELFF; cdr3_nt: TGTGCCAGCACCCTGAGGGCCGGCAGAGCGAACACCGGGGAGCTGTTTTTT
v_call: TRBV2; j_call: TRBJ2-7; d_call: TRBD1; clone_size: once; cdr3_aa: CASSEWDPGTAGYEQYF; cdr3_nt: TGTGCCAGCAGTGAATGGGATCCGGGGACAGCAGGTTACGAGCAGTACTTC
v_call: TRBV9; j_call: TRBJ2-4; d_call: -; clone_size: -; cdr3_aa: CASSPLDIQNIQYF; cdr3_nt: TGTGCCAGCAGCCCCCTGGACATCCAAAACATTCAGTACTTC
v_call: TRBV7-9; j_call: TRBJ1-2; d_call: -; clone_size: -; cdr3_aa: CASSLKEGDGYTF; cdr3_nt: TGTGCCAGCAGCTTAAAGGAAGGGGATGGCTACACCTTC
v_call: TRBV27; j_call: TRBJ2-7; d_call: -; clone_size: -; cdr3_aa: CASSLFPPGPGGGEQYF; cdr3_nt: TGTGCCAGCAGTTTATTCCCGCCCGGGCCGGGGGGCGGGGAGCAGTACTTC
v_call: TRBV6-5; j_call: TRBJ2-7; d_call: -; clone_size: -; cdr3_aa: CASRHEGYEQYF; cdr3_nt: TGTGCCAGCAGACACGAAGGCTACGAGCAGTACTTC
v_call: TRBV28; j_call: TRBJ1-2; d_call: -; clone_size: -; cdr3_aa: CASSYSETVLYGYTF; cdr3_nt: TGTGCCAGCAGTTATTCCGAGACAGTGCTTTATGGCTACACCTTC
v_call: TRBV30; j_call: TRBJ2-7; d_call: TRBD2; clone_size: -; cdr3_aa: CAWRGGIAGAEQYF; cdr3_nt: TGTGCCTGGAGAGGTGGAATAGCGGGAGCCGAGCAGTACTTC
v_call: TRBV29-1; j_call: TRBJ2-3; d_call: TRBD1; clone_size: -; cdr3_aa: CSCPTGVRTDTQYF; cdr3_nt: TGCAGCTGCCCGACAGGGGTCCGCACAGATACGCAGTATTTT
v_call: TRBV6-5; j_call: TRBJ2-2; d_call: -; clone_size: -; cdr3_aa: CASSYSSGTANTGELFF; cdr3_nt: TGTGCCAGCAGTTACTCTTCGGGGACGGCTAACACCGGGGAGCTGTTTTTT
v_call: TRBV27; j_call: TRBJ2-6; d_call: TRBD1; clone_size: -; cdr3_aa: CASRIGGAGANVLTF; cdr3_nt: TGTGCCAGCAGAATAGGGGGCGCTGGGGCCAACGTCCTGACTTTC
v_call: TRBV6-5; j_call: TRBJ2-1; d_call: -; clone_size: -; cdr3_aa: CASSRQDSYNEQFF; cdr3_nt: TGTGCCAGCAGCCGACAAGACTCCTACAATGAGCAGTTCTTC
v_call: TRBV12-3/TRBV12-4; j_call: TRBJ2-1; d_call: -; clone_size: -; cdr3_aa: CASSLSLLGNEQFF; cdr3_nt: TGTGCCAGCAGTTTAAGTCTCCTCGGCAATGAGCAGTTCTTC
v_call: TRBV27; j_call: TRBJ2-3; d_call: -; clone_size: once; cdr3_aa: CASSLNIGADTQYF; cdr3_nt: TGTGCCAGCAGTTTAAATATAGGAGCAGATACGCAGTATTTT
v_call: TRBV12-3/TRBV12-4; j_call: TRBJ2-7; d_call: TRBD2; clone_size: -; cdr3_aa: CASSERLAGYYEQYF; cdr3_nt: TGTGCCAGCAGTGAGAGGCTAGCGGGCTACTACGAGCAGTACTTC
v_call: TRBV5-6; j_call: TRBJ2-7; d_call: -; clone_size: -; cdr3_aa: CASSPQNYQGGYEQYF; cdr3_nt: TGTGCCAGCAGCCCACAGAACTACCAGGGGGGCTACGAGCAGTACTTC
v_call: TRBV28; j_call: TRBJ2-5; d_call: -; clone_size: -; cdr3_aa: CASSFGGGTQYF; cdr3_nt: TGTGCCAGCAGTTTTGGGGGTGGGACCCAGTACTTC
v_call: TRBV28; j_call: TRBJ2-5; d_call: -; clone_size: -; cdr3_aa: CASSFSAGYQETQYF; cdr3_nt: TGTGCCAGCAGTTTCTCGGCAGGTTACCAAGAGACCCAGTACTTC
v_call: TRBV28; j_call: TRBJ1-5; d_call: TRBD1; clone_size: -; cdr3_aa: CASSLFRGQPQHF; cdr3_nt: TGTGCCAGCAGTTTGTTCAGGGGGCAGCCCCAGCATTTT
v_call: TRBV5-6; j_call: TRBJ2-7; d_call: -; clone_size: -; cdr3_aa: CASSLQHTYEQYF; cdr3_nt: TGTGCCAGCAGCTTGCAGCATACCTACGAGCAGTACTTC
v_call: TRBV30; j_call: TRBJ2-7; d_call: -; clone_size: -; cdr3_aa: CAWSVPGGPNYEQYF; cdr3_nt: TGTGCCTGGAGTGTACCCGGGGGGCCCAACTACGAGCAGTACTTC
v_call: TRBV30; j_call: TRBJ2-7; d_call: TRBD1; clone_size: few; cdr3_aa: CAWSSGTGAYEQYF; cdr3_nt: TGTGCCTGGAGTTCCGGGACAGGGGCCTACGAGCAGTACTTC
v_call: TRBV19; j_call: TRBJ1-2; d_call: TRBD1; clone_size: -; cdr3_aa: CASSPEQGPPAYGYTF; cdr3_nt: TGTGCCAGTAGTCCCGAACAGGGGCCCCCCGCCTATGGCTACACCTTC
v_call: TRBV6-5; j_call: TRBJ2-1; d_call: TRBD1; clone_size: -; cdr3_aa: CASSSRDRENNEQFF; cdr3_nt: TGTGCCAGCAGTTCACGGGACAGGGAGAACAATGAGCAGTTCTTC
v_call: TRBV28; j_call: TRBJ2-5; d_call: -; clone_size: -; cdr3_aa: CASSLPNRPETQYF; cdr3_nt: TGTGCCAGCAGTTTACCCAACAGGCCGGAGACCCAGTACTTC
v_call: TRBV12-3/TRBV12-4; j_call: TRBJ2-1; d_call: -; clone_size: once; cdr3_aa: CASSPRWGQFF; cdr3_nt: TGTGCCAGCAGTCCACGGTGGGGACAGTTCTTC
v_call: TRBV19; j_call: TRBJ2-7; d_call: -; clone_size: -; cdr3_aa: CASSPGGGPPEQYF; cdr3_nt: TGTGCCAGTAGTCCAGGTGGGGGCCCCCCGGAGCAGTACTTC
v_call: TRBV9; j_call: TRBJ2-7; d_call: -; clone_size: -; cdr3_aa: CASSVGGGSGAYEQYF; cdr3_nt: TGTGCCAGCAGCGTAGGAGGGGGGAGCGGGGCCTACGAGCAGTACTTC
v_call: TRBV13; j_call: TRBJ2-1; d_call: TRBD2; clone_size: -; cdr3_aa: CASSAITSGRPEQFF; cdr3_nt: TGTGCCAGCAGCGCCATCACTAGCGGGAGACCGGAGCAGTTCTTC
v_call: TRBV15; j_call: TRBJ2-7; d_call: -; clone_size: -; cdr3_aa: CATSRSGTPALYEQYF; cdr3_nt: TGTGCCACCAGCAGATCCGGGACCCCGGCATTATACGAGCAGTACTTC